This TCR beta chain comes out of a study of blood T cell repertoires in COVID-19. Study-level information: PBMCs, B-cell-depleted T cells, or T cells provided the cDNA or gDNA that made up the material.

Measured with immunoSEQ multiplex PCR; TCRdb has only the in-frame clones, and not every one. This sample yields around 160,000 clones, of which approximately 87% are seen a single time; 9% to 12% belongs to the top ten. This CDR3 contains 13 residues. Germline lookup yields CDR1 MDHEN and CDR2 SYDVKM. Losses at the gene ends were 4 bases for V and 8 bases for J; bases not matched to a gene: 5. Seattle's enrolled individuals joined amid active infection and were then monitored longitudinally. The sequencing sample was made of peripheral blood. V and J are TRBV28 and TRBJ1-2, with 9 bases identical to TRBD1. This clonotype originated in a woman between 70 and 85 years old with COVID-19, enrolled during active disease. The CDR3 is CASSSTGGWGYTF. In nucleotides, the CDR3 is TGTGCCAGCAGTTCCACAGGGGGCTGGGGCTACACCTTC.